This T cell receptor beta chain was recorded in a study of T cell responses to AZD1222 COVID-19 vaccine. Study-level findings and limits: Baseline testing showed seropositivity in only six AZD1222 recipients.

The repertoire was sequenced with immunoSEQ multiplex PCR; TCRdb's copy has only in-frame clones and lacks some. This sample has about 140,000 clones, with more than 85% found just once. In regard to this clone: The antigen is undetermined.

Trimming shortened V by 3 bases and J by 2 bases, and 10 bases separated the two germline ends. The CDR3 sequence is 14 residues long. The germline V gene has CDR1 ENHRY and CDR2 SYGVKD. This sequence originates from an adult who received the AZD1222 COVID-19 vaccine. The chain employs TRBV10-3 and TRBJ1-2; D may be TRBD1 (6 bases). The sample was peripheral blood, taken 28 days after the second AZD1222 dose. CDR3: CAISDYRENYGYTF. The CDR3 nucleotides are TGTGCCATCAGTGATTACAGGGAGAACTATGGCTACACCTTC.